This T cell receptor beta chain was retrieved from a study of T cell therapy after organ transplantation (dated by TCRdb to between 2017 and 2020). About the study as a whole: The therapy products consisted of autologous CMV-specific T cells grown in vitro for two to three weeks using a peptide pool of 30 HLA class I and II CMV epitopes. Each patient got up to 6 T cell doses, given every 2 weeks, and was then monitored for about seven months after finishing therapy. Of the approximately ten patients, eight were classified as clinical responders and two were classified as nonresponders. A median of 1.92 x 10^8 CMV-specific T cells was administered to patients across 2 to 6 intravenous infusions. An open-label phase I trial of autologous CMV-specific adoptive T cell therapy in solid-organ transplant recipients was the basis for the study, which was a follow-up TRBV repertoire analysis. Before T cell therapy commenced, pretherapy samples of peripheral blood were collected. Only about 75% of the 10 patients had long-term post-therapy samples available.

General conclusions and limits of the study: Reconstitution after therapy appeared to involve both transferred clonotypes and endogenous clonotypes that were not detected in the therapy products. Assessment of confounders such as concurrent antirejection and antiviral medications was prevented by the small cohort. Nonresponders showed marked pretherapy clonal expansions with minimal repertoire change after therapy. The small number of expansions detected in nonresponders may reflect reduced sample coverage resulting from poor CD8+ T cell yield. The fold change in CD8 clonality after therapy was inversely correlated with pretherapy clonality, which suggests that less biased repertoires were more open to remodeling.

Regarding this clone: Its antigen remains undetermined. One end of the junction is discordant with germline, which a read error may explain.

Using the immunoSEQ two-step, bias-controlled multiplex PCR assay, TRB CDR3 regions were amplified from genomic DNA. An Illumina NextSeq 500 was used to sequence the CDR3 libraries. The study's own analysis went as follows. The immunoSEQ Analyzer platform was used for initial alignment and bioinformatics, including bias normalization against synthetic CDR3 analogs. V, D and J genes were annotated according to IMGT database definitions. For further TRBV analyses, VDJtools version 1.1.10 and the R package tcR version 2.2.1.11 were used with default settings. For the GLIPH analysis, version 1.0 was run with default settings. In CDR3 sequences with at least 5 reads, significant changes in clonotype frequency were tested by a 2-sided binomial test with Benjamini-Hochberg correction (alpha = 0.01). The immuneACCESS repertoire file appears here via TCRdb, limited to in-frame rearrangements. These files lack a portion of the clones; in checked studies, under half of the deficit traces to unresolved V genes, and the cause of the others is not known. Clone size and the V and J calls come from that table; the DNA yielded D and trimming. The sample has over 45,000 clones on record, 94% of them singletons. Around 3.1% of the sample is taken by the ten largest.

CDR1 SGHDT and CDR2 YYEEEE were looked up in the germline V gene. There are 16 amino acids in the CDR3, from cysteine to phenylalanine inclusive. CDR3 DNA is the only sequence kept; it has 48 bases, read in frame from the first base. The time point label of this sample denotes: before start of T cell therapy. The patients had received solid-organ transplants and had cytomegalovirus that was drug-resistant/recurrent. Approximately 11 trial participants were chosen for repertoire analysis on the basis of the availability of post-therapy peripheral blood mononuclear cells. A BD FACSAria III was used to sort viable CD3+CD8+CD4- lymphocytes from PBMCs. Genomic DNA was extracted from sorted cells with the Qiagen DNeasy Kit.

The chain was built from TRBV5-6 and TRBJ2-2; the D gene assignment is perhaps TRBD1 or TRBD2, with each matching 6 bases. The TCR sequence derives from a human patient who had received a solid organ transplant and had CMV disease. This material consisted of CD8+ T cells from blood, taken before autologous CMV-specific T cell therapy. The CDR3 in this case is CASSLEGVLNTGELFF. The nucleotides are TGTGCCAGCAGTTTGGAGGGGGTCCTCAACACCGGGGAGCTGTTTTTT. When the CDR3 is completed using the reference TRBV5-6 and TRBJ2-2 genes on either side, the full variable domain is DAGVTQSPTHLIKTRGQQVTLRCSPKSGHDTVSWYQQALGQGPQFIFQYYEEEERQRGNFPDRFSGHQFPNYSSELNVNALLLGDSALYLCASSLEGVLNTGELFFGEGSRLTVL.